The clone carrying this TCR beta chain appeared a few times. These data belong to a study of T cells in Graves' hyperthyroidism and ophthalmopathy. Any patient presenting with uncontrolled infection, other autoimmune disease, pregnancy or lactation was left out. The CDR3 contains 16 residues. Germline V lookup: CDR1 GTSNPN, CDR2 SVGIG (reference sequence). With 0 bases clipped from V and 3 bases from J, the junction kept 11 bases outside the gene matches. The investigators amplified TCR beta CDR3 regions from RNA transcripts. A first-round RT-PCR of the TCR CDR3 used the HTBI primer set. Using its own MiXCR run on the multiplex PCR reads, TCRdb lists one record per CDR3 protein. The sample consists of 640,000 or so distinct CDR3 sequences, under 15% of them appearing once.

Sample: blood. The rearrangement joins TRBV30 to TRBJ2-7; 7 bases line up with TRBD1. The sequence was collected from a woman aged 40 to 50 with Graves' ophthalmopathy. The CDR3 sequence: CAWSVADRNSDYEQYF. The CDR3 DNA is TGTGCCTGGAGTGTAGCGGACAGGAATAGTGACTACGAGCAGTACTTC.